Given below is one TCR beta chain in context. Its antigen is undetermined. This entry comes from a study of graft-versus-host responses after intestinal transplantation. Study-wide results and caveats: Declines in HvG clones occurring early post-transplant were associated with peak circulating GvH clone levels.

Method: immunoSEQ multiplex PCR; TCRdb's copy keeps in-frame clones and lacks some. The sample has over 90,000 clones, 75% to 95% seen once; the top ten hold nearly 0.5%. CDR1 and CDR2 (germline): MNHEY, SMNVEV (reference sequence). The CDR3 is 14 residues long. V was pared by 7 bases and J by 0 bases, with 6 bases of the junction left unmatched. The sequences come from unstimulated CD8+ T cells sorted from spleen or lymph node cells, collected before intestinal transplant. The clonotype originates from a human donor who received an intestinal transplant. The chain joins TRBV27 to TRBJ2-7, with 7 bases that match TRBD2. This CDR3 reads CASMVGGSSYEQYF. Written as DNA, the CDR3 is TGTGCCAGCATGGTCGGCGGGAGCTCCTACGAGCAGTACTTC.